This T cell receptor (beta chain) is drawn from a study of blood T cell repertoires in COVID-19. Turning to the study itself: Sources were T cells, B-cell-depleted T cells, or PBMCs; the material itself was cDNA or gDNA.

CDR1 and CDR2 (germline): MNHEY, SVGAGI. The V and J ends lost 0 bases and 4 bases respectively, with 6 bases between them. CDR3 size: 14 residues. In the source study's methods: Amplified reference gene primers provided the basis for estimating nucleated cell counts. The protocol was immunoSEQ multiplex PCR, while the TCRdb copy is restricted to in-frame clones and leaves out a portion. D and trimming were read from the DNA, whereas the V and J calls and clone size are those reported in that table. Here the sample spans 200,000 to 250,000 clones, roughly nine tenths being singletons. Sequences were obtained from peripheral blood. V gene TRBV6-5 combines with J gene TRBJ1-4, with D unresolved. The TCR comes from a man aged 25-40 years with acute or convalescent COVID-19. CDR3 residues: CASSYSRSNEKLFF. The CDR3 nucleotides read TGTGCCAGCAGTTACTCAAGGAGTAATGAAAAACTGTTTTTT.